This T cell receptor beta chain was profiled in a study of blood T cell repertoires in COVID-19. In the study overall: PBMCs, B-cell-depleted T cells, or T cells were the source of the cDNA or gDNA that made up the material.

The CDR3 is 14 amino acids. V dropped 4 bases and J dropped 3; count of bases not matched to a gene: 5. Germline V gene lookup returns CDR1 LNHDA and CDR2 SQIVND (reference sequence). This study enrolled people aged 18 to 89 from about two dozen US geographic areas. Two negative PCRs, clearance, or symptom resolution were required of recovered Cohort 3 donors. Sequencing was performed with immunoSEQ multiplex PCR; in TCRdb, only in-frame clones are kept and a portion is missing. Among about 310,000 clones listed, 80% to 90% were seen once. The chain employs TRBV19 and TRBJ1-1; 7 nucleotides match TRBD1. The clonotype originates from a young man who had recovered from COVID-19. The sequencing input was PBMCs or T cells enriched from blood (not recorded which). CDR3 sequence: CASSNRGRDTEAFF. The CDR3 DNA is TGTGCCAGTAGTAATAGGGGGCGAGACACTGAAGCTTTCTTT.